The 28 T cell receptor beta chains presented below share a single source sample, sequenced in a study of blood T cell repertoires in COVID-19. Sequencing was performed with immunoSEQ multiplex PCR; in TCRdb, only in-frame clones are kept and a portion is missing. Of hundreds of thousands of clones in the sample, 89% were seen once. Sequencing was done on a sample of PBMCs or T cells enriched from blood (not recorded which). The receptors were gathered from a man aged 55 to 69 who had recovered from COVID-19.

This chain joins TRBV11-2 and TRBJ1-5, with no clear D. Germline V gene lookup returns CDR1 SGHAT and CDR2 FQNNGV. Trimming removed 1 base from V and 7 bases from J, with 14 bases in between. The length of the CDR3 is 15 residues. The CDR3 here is CASSLVPGVGQPQHF. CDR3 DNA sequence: TGTGCCAGCAGCTTAGTTCCGGGAGTGGGGCAGCCCCAGCATTTT.

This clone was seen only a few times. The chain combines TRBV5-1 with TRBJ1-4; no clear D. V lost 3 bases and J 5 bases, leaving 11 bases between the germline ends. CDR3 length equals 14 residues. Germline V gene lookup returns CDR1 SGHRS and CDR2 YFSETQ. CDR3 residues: CASSYSRGNEKLFF. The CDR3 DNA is TGCGCCAGCAGCTACTCAAGAGGGAATGAAAAACTGTTTTTT.

CDR3 residues: CASSPTSGSIGSSYNEQFF. The CDR3, as DNA: TGTGCCAGCAGCCCAACTAGCGGGAGTATTGGGAGCTCCTACAATGAGCAGTTCTTC. The chain joins TRBV3-1 (or the pseudogene TRBV3-2) to TRBJ2-1, with TRBD2 matching over 11 bases. From germline, CDR1 is LGHDT and CDR2 YNNKEL (reference sequence). V lost 4 bases to trimming and J lost 0 bases; unmatched junction nucleotides: 11. The CDR3 runs to 19 residues.

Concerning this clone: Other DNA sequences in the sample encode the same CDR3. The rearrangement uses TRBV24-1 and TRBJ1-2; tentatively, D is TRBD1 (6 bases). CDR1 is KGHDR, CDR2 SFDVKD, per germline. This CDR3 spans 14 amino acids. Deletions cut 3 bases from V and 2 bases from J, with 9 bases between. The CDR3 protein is CATSDPTGNYGYTF. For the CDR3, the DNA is TGTGCCACCAGTGATCCTACAGGGAACTATGGCTACACCTTC.

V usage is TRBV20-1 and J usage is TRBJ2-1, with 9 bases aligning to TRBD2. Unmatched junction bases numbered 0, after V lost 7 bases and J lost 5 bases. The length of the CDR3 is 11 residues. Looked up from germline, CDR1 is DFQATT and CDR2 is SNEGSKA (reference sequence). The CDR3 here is CSGTSDNEQFF. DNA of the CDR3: TGCAGTGGGACTAGCGACAATGAGCAGTTCTTC.

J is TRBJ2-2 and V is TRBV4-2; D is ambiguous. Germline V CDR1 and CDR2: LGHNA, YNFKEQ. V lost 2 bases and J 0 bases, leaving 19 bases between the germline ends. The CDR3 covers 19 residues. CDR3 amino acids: CASSQSDKFPPTNTGELFF. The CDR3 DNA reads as TGTGCCAGCAGCCAAAGCGATAAATTCCCTCCTACGAACACCGGGGAGCTGTTTTTT.

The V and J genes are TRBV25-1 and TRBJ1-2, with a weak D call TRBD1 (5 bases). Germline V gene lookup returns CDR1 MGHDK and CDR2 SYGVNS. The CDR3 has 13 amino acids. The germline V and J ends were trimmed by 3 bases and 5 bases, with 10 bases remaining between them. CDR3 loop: CASSDRTLYGYTF. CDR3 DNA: TGTGCCAGCAGTGATCGGACATTATATGGCTACACCTTC.

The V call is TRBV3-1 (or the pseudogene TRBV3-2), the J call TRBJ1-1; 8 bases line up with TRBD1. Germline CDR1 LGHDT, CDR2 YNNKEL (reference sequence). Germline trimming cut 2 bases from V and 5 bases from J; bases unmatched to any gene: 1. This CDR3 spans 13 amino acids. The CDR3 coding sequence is TGTGCCAGCAGCCAACGGACAGGGACTGAAGCTTTCTTT. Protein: CASSQRTGTEAFF.

CDR3 DNA sequence: TGTGCCACCAGCAGAGACGGGATAAACACCGGGGAGCTGTTTTTT. This translates into CATSRDGINTGELFF. The chain combines TRBV15 with TRBJ2-2; a weak D match, TRBD2 (5 bases). CDR1 is LNHNV and CDR2 is YYDKDF in the germline V gene (reference sequence). Trimming shortened V by 0 bases and J by 2 bases, and 7 bases separated the two germline ends. CDR3 length equals 15 residues.

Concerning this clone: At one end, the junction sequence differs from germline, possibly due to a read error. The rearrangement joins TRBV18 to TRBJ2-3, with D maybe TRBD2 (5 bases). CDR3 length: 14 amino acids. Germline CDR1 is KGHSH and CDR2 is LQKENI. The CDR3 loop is CASSTPEGTDTQYF. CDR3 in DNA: TGTGCCAGCTCAACACCGGAGGGCACAGATACGCAGTATTTT.

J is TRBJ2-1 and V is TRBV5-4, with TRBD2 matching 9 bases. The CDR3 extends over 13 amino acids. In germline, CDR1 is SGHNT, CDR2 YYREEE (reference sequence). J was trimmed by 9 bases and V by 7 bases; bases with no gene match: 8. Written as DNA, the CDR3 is TGTGCCAGCCTTAGAGGGCGGGAGGGTGAGCAGTTCTTC. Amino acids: CASLRGREGEQFF.

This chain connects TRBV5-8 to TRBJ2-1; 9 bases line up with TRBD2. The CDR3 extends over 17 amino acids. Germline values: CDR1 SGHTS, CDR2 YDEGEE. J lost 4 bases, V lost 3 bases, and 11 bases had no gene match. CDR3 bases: TGTGCCAGCAGCTCGCATCTAGCGGGACGATGGTACAATGAGCAGTTCTTC. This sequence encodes CASSSHLAGRWYNEQFF.

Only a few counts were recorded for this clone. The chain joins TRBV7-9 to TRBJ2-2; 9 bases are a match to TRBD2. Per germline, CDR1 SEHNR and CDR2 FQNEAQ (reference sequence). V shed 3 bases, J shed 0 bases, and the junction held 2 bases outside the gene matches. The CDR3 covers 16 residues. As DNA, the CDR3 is TGTGCCAGCAGCTTTGGACTAGCGCCGAACACCGGGGAGCTGTTTTTT. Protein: CASSFGLAPNTGELFF.

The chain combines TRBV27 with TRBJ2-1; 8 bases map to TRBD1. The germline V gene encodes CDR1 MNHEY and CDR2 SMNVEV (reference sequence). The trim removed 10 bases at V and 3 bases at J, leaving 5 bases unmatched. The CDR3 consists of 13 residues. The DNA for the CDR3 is TGTGCCACCAACAGGGGGAACTACAATGAGCAGTTCTTC. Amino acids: CATNRGNYNEQFF.

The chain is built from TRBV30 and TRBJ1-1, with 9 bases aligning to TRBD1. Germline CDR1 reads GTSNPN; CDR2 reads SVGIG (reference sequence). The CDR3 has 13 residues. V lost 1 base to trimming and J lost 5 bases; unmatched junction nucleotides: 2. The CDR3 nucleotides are TGTGCCTGGAGTGGACAGGGGGTGACTGAAGCTTTCTTT. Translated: CAWSGQGVTEAFF.

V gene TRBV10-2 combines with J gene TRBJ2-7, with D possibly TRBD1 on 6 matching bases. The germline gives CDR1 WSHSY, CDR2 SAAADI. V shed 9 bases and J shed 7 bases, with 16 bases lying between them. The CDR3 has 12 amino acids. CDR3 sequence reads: CASTDSGREQYF. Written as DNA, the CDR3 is TGCGCCAGTACGGACAGTGGAAGGGAGCAGTACTTC.

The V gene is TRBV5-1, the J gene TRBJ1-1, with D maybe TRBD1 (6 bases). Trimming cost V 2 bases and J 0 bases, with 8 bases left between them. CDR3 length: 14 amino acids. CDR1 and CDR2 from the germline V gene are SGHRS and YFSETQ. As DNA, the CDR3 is TGCGCCAGCAGCTTCGACAGGTTGAACACTGAAGCTTTCTTT. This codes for CASSFDRLNTEAFF.

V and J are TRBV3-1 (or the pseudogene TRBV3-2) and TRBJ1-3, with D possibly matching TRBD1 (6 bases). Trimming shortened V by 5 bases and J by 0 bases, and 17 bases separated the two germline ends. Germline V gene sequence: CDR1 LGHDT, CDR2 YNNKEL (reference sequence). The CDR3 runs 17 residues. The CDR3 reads CASSLNRARGSGNTIYF. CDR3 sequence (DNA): TGTGCCAGCAGCTTAAACAGGGCTCGTGGCTCTGGAAACACCATATATTTT.

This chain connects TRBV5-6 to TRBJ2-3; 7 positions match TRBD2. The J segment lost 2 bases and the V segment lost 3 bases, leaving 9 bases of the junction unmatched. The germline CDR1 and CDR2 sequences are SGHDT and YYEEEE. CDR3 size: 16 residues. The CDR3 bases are TGTGCCAGCAGCTGGGATCGGGGGGAGGTCACAGATACGCAGTATTTT. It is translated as CASSWDRGEVTDTQYF.

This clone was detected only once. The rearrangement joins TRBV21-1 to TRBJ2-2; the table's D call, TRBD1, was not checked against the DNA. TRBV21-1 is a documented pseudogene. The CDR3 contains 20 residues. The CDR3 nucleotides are TGTGCCAGCAGCAAAGGAGGGACAGGGGCCACCGCAAGACGAACCGGGGAGCTGTTTTTT. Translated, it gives CASSKGGTGATARRTGELFF.

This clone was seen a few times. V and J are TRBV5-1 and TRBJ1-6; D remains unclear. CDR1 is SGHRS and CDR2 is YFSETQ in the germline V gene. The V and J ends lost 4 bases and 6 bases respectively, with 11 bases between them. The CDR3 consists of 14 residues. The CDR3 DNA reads TGCGCCAGCAGCGTAGGCGGCGTTAATTCACCCCTCCACTTT. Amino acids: CASSVGGVNSPLHF. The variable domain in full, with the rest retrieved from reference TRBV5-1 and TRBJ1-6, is KAGVTQTPRYLIKTRGQQVTLSCSPISGHRSVSWYQQTPGQGLQFLFEYFSETQRNKGNFPGRFSGRQFSNSRSEMNVSTLELGDSALYLCASSVGGVNSPLHFGNGTRLTVT.

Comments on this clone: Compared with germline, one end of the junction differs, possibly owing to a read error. The CDR3 bases are TGTGCCAGTAGAGCGAGGTTCCTGAAAACTGAAGCTTTCTTT. Amino acid sequence: CASRARFLKTEAFF. V gene TRBV19 combines with J gene TRBJ1-1, with no clear D. Looked up from germline, CDR1 is LNHDA and CDR2 is SQIVND (reference sequence). The length of the CDR3 is 14 residues.

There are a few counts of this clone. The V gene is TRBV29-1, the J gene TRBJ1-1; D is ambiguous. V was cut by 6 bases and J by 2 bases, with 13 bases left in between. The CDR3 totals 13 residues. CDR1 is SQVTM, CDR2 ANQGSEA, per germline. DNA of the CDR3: TGCAGCGTCCAAGACCAACTAAACACTGAAGCTTTCTTT. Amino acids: CSVQDQLNTEAFF.

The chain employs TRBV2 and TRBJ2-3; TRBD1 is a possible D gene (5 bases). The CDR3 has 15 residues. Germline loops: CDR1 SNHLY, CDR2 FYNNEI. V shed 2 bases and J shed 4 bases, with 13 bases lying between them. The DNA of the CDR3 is TGTGCCAGCAGTGAATCGAGACAGTGGTCAGATACGCAGTATTTT. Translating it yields CASSESRQWSDTQYF.

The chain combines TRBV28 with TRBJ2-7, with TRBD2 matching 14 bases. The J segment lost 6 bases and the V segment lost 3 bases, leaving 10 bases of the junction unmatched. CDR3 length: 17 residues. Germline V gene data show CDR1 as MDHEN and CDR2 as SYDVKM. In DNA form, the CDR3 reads TGTGCCAGCAGTTTGTCCGGGACTAGCGGGAGAAGGCGCGAGCAGTACTTC. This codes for CASSLSGTSGRRREQYF.

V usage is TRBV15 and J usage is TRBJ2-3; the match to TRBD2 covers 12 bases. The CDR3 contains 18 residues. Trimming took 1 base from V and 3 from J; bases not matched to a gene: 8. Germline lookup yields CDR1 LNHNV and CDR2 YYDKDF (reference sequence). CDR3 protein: CATSRVGLAGGSTDTQYF. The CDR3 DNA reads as TGTGCCACCAGCAGAGTAGGGCTAGCGGGAGGGAGTACAGATACGCAGTATTTT.

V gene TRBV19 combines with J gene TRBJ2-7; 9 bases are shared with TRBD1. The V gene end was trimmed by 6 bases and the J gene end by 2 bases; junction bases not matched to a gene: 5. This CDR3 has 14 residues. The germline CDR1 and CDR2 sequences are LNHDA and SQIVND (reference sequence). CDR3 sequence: CASRRDRDAYEQYF. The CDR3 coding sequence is TGTGCCAGTAGAAGGGACAGGGACGCCTACGAGCAGTACTTC.

The CDR3 region has the DNA TGTGCCAGCAGCTTAAGACTAGCGGGAGTGAAAGGCAATGAGCAGTTCTTC. The encoded protein is CASSLRLAGVKGNEQFF. This chain connects TRBV11-2 to TRBJ2-1; 12 bases are shared with TRBD2. Per germline, CDR1 SGHAT and CDR2 FQNNGV. The V segment lost 2 bases and the J segment 6 bases; nucleotides outside the gene matches: 8. The CDR3 loop spans 17 amino acids.